This T cell receptor (beta chain) is from a study of beta chain features in type 1 diabetes. Study-level points and caveats: In every one of the four CD4+ subsets, TCRB CDR3s were moderately but significantly shorter in Type 1 diabetes patients.

The V segment lost 0 bases and the J segment 8 bases; nucleotides outside the gene matches: 4. CDR1 is SNHLY, CDR2 FYNNEI, per germline. The CDR3 has 14 amino acids. Comment on this clone: Its antigen is unknown.

Sequencing targeted expressed TCRB transcripts, as all isolated RNA had been reverse transcribed. The average read count of naive, central memory and regulatory T cell samples was about 3.3 million. Measured with immunoSEQ multiplex PCR; TCRdb has only the in-frame clones, and not every one. In the table there are 150,000 to 190,000 clones, 9% to 12% of which are singletons. This sequence originates from a man aged 25 to 40 with type 1 diabetes. The rearrangement joins TRBV2 to TRBJ1-2; 9 positions match TRBD1. Sample: central memory CD4+ T cells from blood. The CDR3 sequence: CASSEAQGAIGYTF. As DNA, the CDR3 is TGTGCCAGCAGTGAAGCACAGGGGGCGATCGGCTACACCTTC.